This TCR beta chain was observed in a study of cytomegalovirus exposure and HLA in healthy donors. Concerning this clone: Its antigen is not known.

Study results and caveats: In a later analysis, common viral pathogens appeared linked to several of the most significant clusters. Per a prior analysis, the majority of TCR beta V segments were productive roughly 90% or roughly 30% of the time.

It was with 60 Vbeta and 13 Jbeta primers that the PCR ran. Method: immunoSEQ multiplex PCR; TCRdb's copy keeps in-frame clones and lacks some. This sample has roughly 150,000 clones, with 60% to 80% found just once. V was clipped by 4 bases and J by 3 bases; unmatched bases: 12. Germline assignment: CDR1 SGHVS and CDR2 FQNEAQ. CDR3 length equals 18 residues. The chain joins TRBV7-8 to TRBJ2-5; the match to TRBD1 covers 12 bases. Source material: PBMCs. This sequence originates from a woman in her 40s in good health and CMV-seronegative. DNA for the CDR3: TGTGCCAGCAGCTCTTTCCCGGGACAGGGGGCACAGAAAGAGACCCAGTACTTC. Protein sequence: CASSSFPGQGAQKETQYF.